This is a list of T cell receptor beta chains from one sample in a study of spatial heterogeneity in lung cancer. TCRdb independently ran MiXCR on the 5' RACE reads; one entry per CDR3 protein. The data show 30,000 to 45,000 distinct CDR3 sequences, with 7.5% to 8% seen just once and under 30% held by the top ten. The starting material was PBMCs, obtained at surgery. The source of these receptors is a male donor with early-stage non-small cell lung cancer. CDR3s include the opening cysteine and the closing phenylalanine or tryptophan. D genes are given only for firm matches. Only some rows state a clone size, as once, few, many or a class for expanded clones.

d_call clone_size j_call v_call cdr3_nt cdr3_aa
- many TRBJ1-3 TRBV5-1 TGCGCCAGCAGCTTGGGTCCGGGCCGACCAAACACCATATATTTT CASSLGPGRPNTIYF
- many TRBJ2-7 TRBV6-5 TGTGCCAGCAGTTACGTGGACCTCTCCTACGAGCAGTACTTC CASSYVDLSYEQYF
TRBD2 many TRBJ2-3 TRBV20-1 TGCAGTGCTAGAGGGACTAGCAGTTTCACAGATACGCAGTATTTT CSARGTSSFTDTQYF
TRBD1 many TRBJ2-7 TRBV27 TGTGCCAGCAGAGCTCCGGGACAGGGTATTTACGAGCAGTACTTC CASRAPGQGIYEQYF
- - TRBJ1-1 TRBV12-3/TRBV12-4 TGTGCCAGCAGTTTAGGTTCGGAGCTGAACACTGAAGCTTTCTTT CASSLGSELNTEAFF
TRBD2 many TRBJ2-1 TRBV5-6 TGTGCCAGCAGCTTGGACGGACTAGTTGATGAGCAGTTCTTC CASSLDGLVDEQFF
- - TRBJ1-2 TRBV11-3 TGTGCCAGCACCCCACATCGTAATTATGGCTACACCTTC CASTPHRNYGYTF
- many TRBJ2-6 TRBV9 TGTGCCAGCAGCGCCCAGGGTCTCGGGGCCAACGTCCTGACTTTC CASSAQGLGANVLTF
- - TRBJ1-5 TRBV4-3 TGCGCCAGCAGCCATCAGAGGGACCAGCCCCAGCATTTT CASSHQRDQPQHF
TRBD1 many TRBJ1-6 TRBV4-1 TGCGCCAGCAGCCCCCGGGACAGGGGTCTGACACCCCTCCACTTT CASSPRDRGLTPLHF
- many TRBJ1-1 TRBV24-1 TGTGCCACCAGTGATGCAGAAAACACTGAAGCTTTCTTT CATSDAENTEAFF
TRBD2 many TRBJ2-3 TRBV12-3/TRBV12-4 TGTGCCAGCAGGTCTTGGACTAGCGGGAGTTTCGCAGATACGCAGTATTTT CASRSWTSGSFADTQYF
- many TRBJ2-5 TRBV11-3 TGTGCCAGCAGCCCGACCCAAGAGACCCAGTACTTC CASSPTQETQYF
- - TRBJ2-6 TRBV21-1 TGTGCCAGCAGCAATTGCACCGGGACGTCTGGGGCCAACGTCCTGACTTTC CASSNCTGTSGANVLTF
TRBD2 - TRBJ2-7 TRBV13 TGTGCCAGCAGCTTCTATTCCGGGACTAGCGCCTACGAGCAGTACTTC CASSFYSGTSAYEQYF